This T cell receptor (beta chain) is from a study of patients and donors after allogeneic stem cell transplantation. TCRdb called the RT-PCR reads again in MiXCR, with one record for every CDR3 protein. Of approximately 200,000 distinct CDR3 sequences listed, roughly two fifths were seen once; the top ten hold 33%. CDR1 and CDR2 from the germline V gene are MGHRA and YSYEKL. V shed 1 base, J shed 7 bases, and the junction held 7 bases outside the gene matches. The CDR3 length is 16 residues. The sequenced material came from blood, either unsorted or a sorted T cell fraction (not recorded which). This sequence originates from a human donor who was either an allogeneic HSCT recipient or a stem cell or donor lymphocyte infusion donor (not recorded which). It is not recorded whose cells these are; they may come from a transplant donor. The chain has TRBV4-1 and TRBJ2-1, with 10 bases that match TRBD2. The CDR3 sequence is CASSQGLAGPGNEQFF. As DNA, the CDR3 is TGCGCCAGCAGCCAAGGACTAGCGGGCCCTGGGAATGAGCAGTTCTTC.